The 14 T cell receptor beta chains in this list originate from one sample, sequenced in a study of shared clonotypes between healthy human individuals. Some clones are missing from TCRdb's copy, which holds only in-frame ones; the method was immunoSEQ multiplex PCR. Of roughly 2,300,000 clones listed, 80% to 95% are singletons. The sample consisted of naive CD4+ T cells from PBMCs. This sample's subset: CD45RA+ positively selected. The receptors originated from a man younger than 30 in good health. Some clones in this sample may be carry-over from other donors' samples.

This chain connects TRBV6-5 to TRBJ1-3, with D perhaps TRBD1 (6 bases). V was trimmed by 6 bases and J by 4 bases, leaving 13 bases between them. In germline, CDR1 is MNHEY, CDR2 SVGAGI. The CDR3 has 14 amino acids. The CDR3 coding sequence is TGTGCCAGCAGGCCAACAGGGACAGGAAACACCATATATTTT. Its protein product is CASRPTGTGNTIYF.

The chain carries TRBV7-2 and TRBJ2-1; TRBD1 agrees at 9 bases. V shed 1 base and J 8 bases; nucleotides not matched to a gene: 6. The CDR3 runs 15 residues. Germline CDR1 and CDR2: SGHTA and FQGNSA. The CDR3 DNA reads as TGTGCCAGCAGCTTAGGAAACAGGGGGCTGGATGAGCAGTTCTTC. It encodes CASSLGNRGLDEQFF.

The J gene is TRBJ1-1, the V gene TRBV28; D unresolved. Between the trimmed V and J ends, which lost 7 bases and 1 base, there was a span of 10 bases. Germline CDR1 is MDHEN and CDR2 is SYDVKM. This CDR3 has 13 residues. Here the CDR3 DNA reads TGTGCCAGCACCGGATCAACGAACACTGAAGCTTTCTTT. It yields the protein CASTGSTNTEAFF.

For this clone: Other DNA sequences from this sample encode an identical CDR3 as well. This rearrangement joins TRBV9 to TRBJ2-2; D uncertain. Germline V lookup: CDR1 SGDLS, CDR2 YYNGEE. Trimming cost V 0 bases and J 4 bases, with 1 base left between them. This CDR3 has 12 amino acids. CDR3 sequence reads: CASSVVTGELFF. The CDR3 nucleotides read TGTGCCAGCAGCGTAGTCACCGGGGAGCTGTTTTTT.

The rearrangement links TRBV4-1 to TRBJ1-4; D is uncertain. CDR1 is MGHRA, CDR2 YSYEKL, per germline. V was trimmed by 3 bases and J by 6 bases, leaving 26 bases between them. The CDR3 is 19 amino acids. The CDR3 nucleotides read TGCGCCAGCAGCCAGACCAGTTTCCGTACCTCCGTTATGGATGAAAAACTGTTTTTT. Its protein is CASSQTSFRTSVMDEKLFF.

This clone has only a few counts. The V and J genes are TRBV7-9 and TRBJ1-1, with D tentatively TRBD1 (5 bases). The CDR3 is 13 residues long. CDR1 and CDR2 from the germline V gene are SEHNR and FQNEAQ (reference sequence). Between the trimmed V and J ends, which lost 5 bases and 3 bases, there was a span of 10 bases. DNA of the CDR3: TGTGCCAGCAGCCTACAGGAGTACACTGAAGCTTTCTTT. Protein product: CASSLQEYTEAFF.

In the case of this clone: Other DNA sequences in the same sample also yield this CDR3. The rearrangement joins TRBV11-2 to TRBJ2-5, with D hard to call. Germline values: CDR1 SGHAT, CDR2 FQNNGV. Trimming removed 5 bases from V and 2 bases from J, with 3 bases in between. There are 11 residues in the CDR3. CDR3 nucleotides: TGTGCCAGCAGCCTACAAGAGACCCAGTACTTC. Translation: CASSLQETQYF.

The CDR3 DNA reads TGTGCCAGCAGTCCCGGGACTAGCGGACACAATGAGCAGTTCTTC. This gives the protein CASSPGTSGHNEQFF. The V call is TRBV6-5, the J call TRBJ2-1, with 11 bases fitting TRBD2. The CDR3 contains 15 residues. CDR1 MNHEY and CDR2 SVGAGI come from the germline V gene. The trim removed 5 bases at V and 5 bases at J, leaving 5 bases unmatched.

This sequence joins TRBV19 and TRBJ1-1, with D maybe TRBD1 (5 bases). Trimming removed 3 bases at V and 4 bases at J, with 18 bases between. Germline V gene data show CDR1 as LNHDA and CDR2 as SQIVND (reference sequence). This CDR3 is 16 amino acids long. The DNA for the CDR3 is TGTGCCAGTAGTATGGGGTCGGGGCAGTGGGGCACTGAAGCTTTCTTT. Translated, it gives CASSMGSGQWGTEAFF.

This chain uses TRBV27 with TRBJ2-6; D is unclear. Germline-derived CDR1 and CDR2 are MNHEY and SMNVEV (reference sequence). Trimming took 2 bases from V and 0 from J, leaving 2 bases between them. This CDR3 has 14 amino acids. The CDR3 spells CASSLVSGANVLTF. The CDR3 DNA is TGTGCCAGCAGTTTAGTCTCTGGGGCCAACGTCCTGACTTTC.

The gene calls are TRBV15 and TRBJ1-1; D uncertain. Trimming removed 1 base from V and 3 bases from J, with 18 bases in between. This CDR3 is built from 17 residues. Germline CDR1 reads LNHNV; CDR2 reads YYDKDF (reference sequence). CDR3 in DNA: TGTGCCACCAGCAGAGGTTCCCCTCAATCGACGGACACTGAAGCTTTCTTT. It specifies CATSRGSPQSTDTEAFF.

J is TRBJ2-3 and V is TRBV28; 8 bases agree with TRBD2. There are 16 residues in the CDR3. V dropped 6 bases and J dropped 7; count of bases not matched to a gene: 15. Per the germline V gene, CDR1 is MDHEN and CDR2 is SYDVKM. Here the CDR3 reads CASSLTASGGRNTQYF. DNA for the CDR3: TGTGCCAGCAGCTTAACTGCAAGCGGGGGAAGGAATACGCAGTATTTT. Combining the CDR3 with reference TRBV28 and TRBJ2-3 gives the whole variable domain DVKVTQSSRYLVKRTGEKVFLECVQDMDHENMFWYRQDPGLGLRLIYFSYDVKMKEKGDIPEGYSVSREKKERFSLILESASTNQTSMYLCASSLTASGGRNTQYFGPGTRLTVL.

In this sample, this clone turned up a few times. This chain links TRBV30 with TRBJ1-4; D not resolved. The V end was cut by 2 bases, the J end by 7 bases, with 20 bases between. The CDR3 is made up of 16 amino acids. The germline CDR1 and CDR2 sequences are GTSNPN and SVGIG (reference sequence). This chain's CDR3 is CAWSRPNFGGGEKLFF. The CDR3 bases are TGTGCCTGGAGTCGACCGAATTTCGGCGGCGGTGAAAAACTGTTTTTT. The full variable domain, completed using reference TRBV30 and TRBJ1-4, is SQTIHQWPATLVQPVGSPLSLECTVEGTSNPNLYWYRQAAGRGLQLLFYSVGIGQISSEVPQNLSASRPQDRQFILSSKKLLLSDSGFYLCAWSRPNFGGGEKLFFGSGTQLSVL.

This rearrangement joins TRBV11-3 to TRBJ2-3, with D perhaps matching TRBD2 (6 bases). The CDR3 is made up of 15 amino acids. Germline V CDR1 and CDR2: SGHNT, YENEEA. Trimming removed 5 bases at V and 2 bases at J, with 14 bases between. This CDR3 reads CASSGTGHATDTQYF. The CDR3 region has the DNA TGTGCCAGCAGCGGGACTGGGCACGCCACAGATACGCAGTATTTT.